This passage covers 30 T cell receptor beta chains from one sample sequenced in a study of Graves' ophthalmopathy and Graves' hyperthyroidism. For repertoire sequencing, the TCR beta CDR3 regions were amplified from RNA transcripts. An initial RT-PCR round employing HTBI primers preceded a second-round multiplex PCR. Each CDR3 protein is one row after TCRdb ran MiXCR on the multiplex PCR reads. The profile shows approximately 460,000 distinct CDR3 sequences, 13% to 15% of them singletons. Material: blood. These receptors were obtained from a woman in her twenties or thirties with Graves' ophthalmopathy.

The chain employs TRBV6-5 and TRBJ2-4; the match to TRBD2 covers 9 bases. In germline, CDR1 is MNHEY, CDR2 SVGAGI. V gave up 4 bases and J gave up 9 bases; unmatched junction bases: 16. This CDR3 is built from 17 residues. The CDR3 sequence is CASSSSPSAGGLGIQYF. The CDR3 nucleotides read TGTGCCAGCAGTTCTTCCCCCTCAGCGGGGGGACTAGGCATTCAGTACTTC.

The chain combines TRBV12-3 or TRBV12-4 with TRBJ2-5; D perhaps matches TRBD1 (6 bases). CDR3 length: 13 amino acids. V was cut by 3 bases and J by 3 bases, with 8 bases left in between. The CDR3 spells CASSFWDKETQYF. CDR3 sequence (DNA): TGTGCCAGCAGTTTCTGGGACAAAGAGACCCAGTACTTC.

This clonotype was recorded at least ten times. The chain uses TRBV28 and TRBJ2-5; a weak D match, TRBD2 (5 bases). V shed 7 bases and J shed 5 bases, with 14 bases lying between them. The germline V gene has CDR1 MDHEN and CDR2 SYDVKM. This CDR3 is 13 amino acids long. CDR3 nucleotides: TGTGCCAGCACCCAATCAGGCGGGGAGACCCAGTACTTC. This codes for CASTQSGGETQYF.

The sample holds many counts of this clonotype. The chain is built from TRBV20-1 and TRBJ2-5, with TRBD2 identical over 8 bases. CDR1 is DFQATT and CDR2 is SNEGSKA in the germline V gene (reference sequence). With V trimmed by 1 base and J by 2 bases, 3 bases remained unmatched. This CDR3 contains 14 residues. This CDR3 reads CSARGGGGQETQYF. CDR3 DNA sequence: TGCAGTGCTAGAGGGGGCGGGGGGCAAGAGACCCAGTACTTC.

In its sample, this clonotype was seen a few times. The gene calls are TRBV20-1 and TRBJ2-2; TRBD2 agrees at 13 bases. The CDR3 spans 18 residues. CDR1 and CDR2 (germline): DFQATT, SNEGSKA (reference sequence). V was pared by 5 bases and J by 0 bases, with 9 bases of the junction left unmatched. CDR3 coding DNA: TGCAGTGCTCAAACGACTAGCGGGGGGCATTCGAACACCGGGGAGCTGTTTTTT. Translated, it gives CSAQTTSGGHSNTGELFF.

This clonotype was detected many times. V usage is TRBV6-1 and J usage is TRBJ1-5; weak D call: TRBD1 (5 bases). The CDR3 sequence is 14 residues long. The germline gives CDR1 MNHNS, CDR2 SASEGT. Trimming stripped 0 bases from V and 6 bases from J, with 9 bases between. The CDR3 DNA reads TGTGCCAGCAGTGAAGCTGGCAGGGTTCAGCCCCAGCATTTT. Translation: CASSEAGRVQPQHF.

This clonotype showed up just a few times. This chain joins TRBV11-2 and TRBJ1-1; no reliable D call. The CDR3 is made up of 17 amino acids. Germline V lookup: CDR1 SGHAT, CDR2 FQNNGV. The V and J ends lost 3 bases and 2 bases respectively, with 19 bases between them. The CDR3 bases are TGTGCCAGCAGCTTTCCCCGCGTCTCGGAGACAAACACTGAAGCTTTCTTT. Protein: CASSFPRVSETNTEAFF. The variable domain in full, completed from reference TRBV11-2 and TRBJ1-1, reads EAGVAQSPRYKIIEKRQSVAFWCNPISGHATLYWYQQILGQGPKLLIQFQNNGVVDDSQLPKDRFSAERLKGVDSTLKIQPAKLEDSAVYLCASSFPRVSETNTEAFFGQGTRLTVV.

This clonotype has ten or more counts. One junction end does not reproduce the germline sequence, and a read error may be involved. The rearrangement links TRBV6-1 to TRBJ1-1; D is undetermined. This CDR3 is 15 amino acids long. Germline loops: CDR1 MNHNS, CDR2 SASEGT. The CDR3 protein is CASSEEGRRYTETFF. The DNA of the CDR3 is TGTGCCAGCAGTGAAGAGGGCAGACGATACACTGAAACTTTCTTT.

The table lists this clonotype with many counts. This chain connects TRBV10-3 to TRBJ2-7, with 10 bases lining up with TRBD1. The CDR3 is 14 residues long. Germline V CDR1 and CDR2: ENHRY, SYGVKD. The V segment lost 6 bases and the J segment 5 bases; nucleotides outside the gene matches: 7. The chain's CDR3 is CAISPTGGYNEQYF. CDR3 DNA sequence: TGTGCCATCAGCCCGACAGGGGGCTACAACGAGCAGTACTTC.

This clonotype was counted ten times or more. V is TRBV6-1 and J is TRBJ1-1, with TRBD1 identical over 10 bases. The germline gives CDR1 MNHNS, CDR2 SASEGT. Trimming cost V 6 bases and J 4 bases; bases outside gene matches: 5. The CDR3 sequence is 14 residues long. This CDR3 is CASSARTGGTEAFF. For the CDR3, the DNA is TGTGCCAGCAGCGCAAGGACAGGGGGCACTGAAGCTTTCTTT.

This clonotype was observed at least ten times. The chain couples TRBV7-2 to TRBJ2-7; 14 bases line up with TRBD2. Germline trimming cut 3 bases from V and 4 bases from J; bases unmatched to any gene: 5. CDR1 SGHTA and CDR2 FQGNSA come from the germline V gene. The CDR3 is 16 residues long. CDR3: CASSFQRTSGGYEQYF. The CDR3 DNA reads as TGTGCCAGCAGCTTTCAACGGACTAGCGGGGGGTACGAGCAGTACTTC.

This clonotype was recorded many times. The chain employs TRBV24-1 and TRBJ2-7; D could derive from TRBD1 or TRBD2 (5 bases each). The V end was cut by 1 base, the J end by 4 bases, with 7 bases between. CDR1 and CDR2 from the germline V gene are KGHDR and SFDVKD. CDR3 length: 13 amino acids. CDR3: CATSDLWGYEQYF. In DNA, the CDR3 is TGTGCCACCAGTGATTTATGGGGGTACGAGCAGTACTTC.

This clonotype was recorded many times. The chain recombines TRBV15 with TRBJ1-6, with TRBD1 matching over 9 bases. The CDR3 extends over 17 amino acids. Germline CDR1 is LNHNV and CDR2 is YYDKDF (reference sequence). Trimming took 1 base from V and 5 from J; bases not matched to a gene: 6. This chain's CDR3 is CATSRGPGTGNNSPLHF. DNA for the CDR3: TGTGCCACCAGCAGAGGACCAGGGACAGGGAATAATTCACCCCTCCACTTT.

This clonotype was seen many times. CDR3 sequence (DNA): TGTGCCAGCAGGGGACCGTACGAGCAGTACTTC. This sequence encodes CASRGPYEQYF. The J gene is TRBJ2-7, the V gene TRBV28; D possibly uses TRBD1 or TRBD2 (5 bases each). The CDR3 extends over 11 amino acids. CDR1 and CDR2 from the germline V gene are MDHEN and SYDVKM. Trimming stripped 6 bases from V and 4 bases from J, with 7 bases between.

This clonotype was seen at least ten times. The chain's CDR3 is CASSRPRQGAVRALLTEAFF. The CDR3 region has the DNA TGTGCCAGCAGCCGACCCAGACAGGGGGCGGTTCGGGCGCTATTAACTGAAGCTTTCTTT. The chain has TRBV4-2 and TRBJ1-1; 10 positions agree with TRBD1. Trimming at V came to 4 bases and at J to 5 bases, leaving 22 bases not matched to a gene. CDR3 length: 20 residues. Germline assignment: CDR1 LGHNA and CDR2 YNFKEQ.

This clonotype has at least ten counts. The chain joins TRBV29-1 to TRBJ1-2; no clear D. This CDR3 has 13 residues. Germline CDR1 is SQVTM and CDR2 is ANQGSEA. Trimming shortened V by 2 bases and J by 3 bases, and 10 bases separated the two germline ends. The CDR3 DNA follows: TGCAGCGTTGAATCCGGGAACGACTATGGCTACACCTTC. This encodes CSVESGNDYGYTF. Combining the CDR3 with reference TRBV29-1 and TRBJ1-2 gives the whole variable domain SAVISQKPSRDICQRGTSLTIQCQVDSQVTMMFWYRQQPGQSLTLIATANQGSEATYESGFVIDKFPISRPNLTFSTLTVSNMSPEDSSIYLCSVESGNDYGYTFGSGTRLTVV.

In this sample, this clonotype turned up many times. The chain carries TRBV6-1 and TRBJ1-1; D gene unclear. V was shortened by 2 bases and J by 5 bases, with 9 bases between the two germline ends. Germline CDR1 MNHNS, CDR2 SASEGT. This CDR3 comprises 13 residues. The CDR3 DNA reads TGTGCCAGCAGTGAAAGGCCGTGGACTGAAGCTTTCTTT. This gives the protein CASSERPWTEAFF.

This clonotype was picked up many times. The V call is TRBV27, the J call TRBJ2-3; no definite D call. V lost 4 bases, J lost 2 bases, and 4 bases lay in between. Germline-derived CDR1 and CDR2 are MNHEY and SMNVEV (reference sequence). This CDR3 is built from 12 residues. The CDR3 DNA is TGTGCCAGCAGTTCACACACAGATACGCAGTATTTT. This gives the protein CASSSHTDTQYF.

This clonotype was seen ten or more times. The chain combines TRBV12-3 or TRBV12-4 with TRBJ1-1; 7 positions agree with TRBD1. The CDR3 totals 13 residues. V was clipped by 5 bases and J by 11 bases; unmatched bases: 11. CDR3: CASSQGTAIDAFF. The CDR3 DNA is TGTGCCAGCAGTCAGGGGACAGCGATAGACGCTTTCTTT.

This clonotype occurred many times. The chain uses TRBV4-1 and TRBJ1-2; TRBD1 is a possible D gene (5 bases). Germline CDR1 reads MGHRA; CDR2 reads YSYEKL. The CDR3 totals 15 residues. The V and J ends lost 0 bases and 4 bases respectively, with 12 bases between them. Here the CDR3 reads CASSQDWAGSYGYTF. The DNA for the CDR3 is TGCGCCAGCAGCCAAGATTGGGCAGGGTCCTATGGCTACACCTTC.

CDR3 DNA sequence: TGTGCCAGTAGTATCGAGGACGGCCACTACGAGCAGTACTTC. It translates to CASSIEDGHYEQYF. The chain is built from TRBV19 and TRBJ2-7; D is ambiguous. Germline CDR1 is LNHDA and CDR2 is SQIVND (reference sequence). The CDR3 extends over 14 amino acids. V was cut by 3 bases and J by 3 bases, with 12 bases left in between.

This clonotype turned up a few times. This may arise from a read error, as a much more abundant clone is one base away. Since the CDR3 does not end with the conserved phenylalanine or tryptophan, this likely comes from a read error. CDR3 region: CASTPGDAGQPQHV. The CDR3 DNA reads as TGTGCCAGTACCCCGGGAGACGCGGGTCAGCCCCAGCATGTT. The gene calls are TRBV19 and TRBJ1-5; D call uncertain. Germline V gene sequence: CDR1 LNHDA, CDR2 SQIVND (reference sequence). The CDR3 is 14 residues long. The V end lost 7 bases, the J end lost 6 bases, and 16 bases lay between the germline ends.

Many counts were recorded for this clonotype. The rearrangement uses TRBV6-1 and TRBJ1-6, with unresolved D. V lost 3 bases and J lost 9, with 12 bases in between. The CDR3 is 14 residues long. Germline CDR1 MNHNS, CDR2 SASEGT. The CDR3 sequence: CASSENKALSPLHF. CDR3 sequence (DNA): TGTGCCAGCAGTGAGAATAAGGCCCTTTCACCCCTCCACTTT.

This clonotype was observed at least ten times. V is TRBV2 and J is TRBJ1-5, with D possibly TRBD1 on 6 matching bases. CDR3 length: 15 amino acids. V was shortened by 6 bases and J by 5 bases, with 17 bases between the two germline ends. CDR1 SNHLY and CDR2 FYNNEI come from the germline V gene. The CDR3 loop is CASRKARGTDQPQHF. The CDR3 nucleotides are TGTGCCAGCAGGAAGGCCAGGGGAACCGATCAGCCCCAGCATTTT.

This clonotype was picked up many times. The chain combines TRBV6-2 or TRBV6-3 with TRBJ2-7; 9 bases line up with TRBD1. This CDR3 has 16 residues. V lost 6 bases to trimming and J lost 0 bases; unmatched junction nucleotides: 9. CDR1 is MNHEY and CDR2 is SVGEGT in the germline V gene. CDR3 sequence reads: CASRDAWDRASYEQYF. The CDR3 DNA reads TGTGCCAGCAGAGATGCGTGGGACAGGGCCTCCTACGAGCAGTACTTC.

As regards this clonotype: A much larger clone lies a single base off, so this may be a read error. V gene TRBV28 combines with J gene TRBJ1-1, with D unclear. The CDR3 is 14 residues long. V lost 6 bases and J 4 bases, leaving 15 bases between the germline ends. CDR1 is MDHEN and CDR2 is SYDVKM in the germline V gene. The DNA for the CDR3 is TGTGCCAGCAGACATCTGGTTGTGGTCACTGAAGCTTTCTTT. Protein sequence: CASRHLVVVTEAFF.

This clonotype was detected ten times or more. This chain joins TRBV5-1 and TRBJ1-3; the match to TRBD1 covers 7 bases. Germline lookup yields CDR1 SGHRS and CDR2 YFSETQ. Germline trimming cut 3 bases from V and 0 bases from J; bases unmatched to any gene: 6. This CDR3 region has 16 residues. The CDR3 spells CASSSTGLNSGNTIYF. In nucleotides, the CDR3 is TGCGCCAGCAGCTCGACAGGGCTCAACTCTGGAAACACCATATATTTT.

This clonotype was counted at least ten times. This chain uses TRBV12-3 or TRBV12-4 with TRBJ2-7; 7 nucleotides align to TRBD2. The CDR3 has 15 residues. The J segment lost 0 bases and the V segment lost 5 bases, leaving 7 bases of the junction unmatched. DNA for the CDR3: TGTGCCAGCAGTGGGACCGGGACTACCTCCTACGAGCAGTACTTC. It is translated as CASSGTGTTSYEQYF.

The chain links TRBV4-1 to TRBJ1-2; 8 nucleotides agree with TRBD1. The germline V gene has CDR1 MGHRA and CDR2 YSYEKL. The CDR3 contains 18 residues. Losses at the gene ends were 0 bases for V and 3 bases for J; bases not matched to a gene: 12. CDR3 amino acids: CASSQEVNRGIIHYGYTF. CDR3 nucleotides: TGCGCCAGCAGCCAAGAGGTGAACAGGGGGATTATTCACTATGGCTACACCTTC.

There are many counts of this clonotype. The chain recombines TRBV20-1 with TRBJ2-5; D gene uncertain. Germline CDR1 and CDR2: DFQATT and SNEGSKA (reference sequence). Trimming stripped 5 bases from V and 3 bases from J, with 13 bases between. This CDR3 is built from 13 residues. CDR3 nucleotides: TGCAGTGCTTACATGACCGAAAAAGAGACCCAGTACTTC. Its translation: CSAYMTEKETQYF.